These T cell receptor beta chains were read from a single sample in a study of cytomegalovirus exposure and HLA in healthy donors. TCRdb keeps only in-frame clones here, not all; method: immunoSEQ multiplex PCR. The data contain around 70,000 clones, around 72% of them seen just once; the ten biggest clones take up around 10%. Sequenced: PBMCs. The receptors shown here come from a woman aged 40-49 years in good health and CMV-seropositive. The conserved cysteine and the conserved F or W are not part of the CDR3 here.

V gene: TRBV4-2
J gene: TRBJ1-2
CDR3 protein: ASSQGMATGGRNYGYT

V gene: TRBV6-5
J gene: TRBJ1-5
CDR3 protein: ASREGRGSNQPQH

V gene: TRBV2
J gene: TRBJ1-6
CDR3 protein: ASSEKAGVNSPLH

V gene: TRBV7-3
J gene: TRBJ2-3
CDR3 protein: ASSSGTGTKDLY

V gene: TRBV5-6
J gene: TRBJ1-5
CDR3 protein: ASSLGRGRNPQH

V gene: TRBV30
J gene: TRBJ1-2
CDR3 protein: AWSVWGQSVYGYT

V gene: TRBV27
J gene: TRBJ2-2
CDR3 protein: ASRSGTGVTGELF

V gene: TRBV29-1
J gene: TRBJ1-1
CDR3 protein: SVVYTEAF

V gene: TRBV5-8
J gene: TRBJ1-6
CDR3 protein: AVFEDRGHGTLFYSPLH

V gene: TRBV5-6
J gene: TRBJ2-7
CDR3 protein: ASSLEPSSDEQY

V gene: TRBV2
J gene: TRBJ1-2
CDR3 protein: ASSVLSGEYGYT

V gene: TRBV7-8
J gene: TRBJ2-7
CDR3 protein: ASSPTGGDFSYEQY

V gene: TRBV19
J gene: TRBJ2-1
CDR3 protein: ASSITGGGPIDEQF

V gene: TRBV5-1
J gene: TRBJ1-6
CDR3 protein: ASSLDNNSPLH

V gene: TRBV5-1
J gene: TRBJ1-1
CDR3 protein: ASSLGGGYTEAF

V gene: TRBV5-4
J gene: TRBJ1-2
CDR3 protein: ASSAGQGGPYGYT

V gene: TRBV2
J gene: TRBJ2-3
CDR3 protein: ASSALGTTTDTQY

V gene: TRBV27
J gene: TRBJ1-1
CDR3 protein: ASRPQGYTEAF

V gene: TRBV5-4
J gene: TRBJ2-5
CDR3 protein: ASSLQGAAETQY

V gene: TRBV5-1
J gene: TRBJ1-2
CDR3 protein: ASSQSPGGANYGYT

V gene: TRBV5-6
J gene: TRBJ2-1
CDR3 protein: ASSLGGGGLGEQF

V gene: TRBV11-3
J gene: TRBJ2-3
CDR3 protein: ASSRTGGSLTDTQY

V gene: TRBV6-5
J gene: TRBJ1-1
CDR3 protein: ASSLTDRGDTEAF

V gene: TRBV5-1
J gene: TRBJ1-3
CDR3 protein: ASSWGAEPGNTIY

V gene: TRBV30
J gene: TRBJ2-4
CDR3 protein: AWRYGTGDIQY

V gene: TRBV6-5
J gene: TRBJ2-6
CDR3 protein: ASQIGGAGANVLT

V gene: TRBV15
J gene: TRBJ2-1
CDR3 protein: ATSRQASGGSYNEQF

V gene: TRBV5-1
J gene: TRBJ1-2
CDR3 protein: ASSLDGTASNYGYT